Below, 11 T cell receptor beta chains from the same sample are listed, as sequenced in a study of OX40 agonist ivuxolimab in advanced cancers. Library construction relied on the immunoSEQ multiplex PCR assay. TCRdb took this table from immuneACCESS and kept in-frame rearrangements with V and J called. Such tables lack part of the clones; where checked against another copy, unresolved V genes explain under half of the gap, and the rest is unexplained. This sample holds roughly 66,000 clones; roughly four fifths were observed only once. The ten largest clones represent 2% to 2.5% of the sample. Specimen: CD4+ or CD8+ T cells sorted from blood, collected in a trial of the OX40 agonist ivuxolimab. Source of these receptors: an adult with an advanced solid tumor such as melanoma, head and neck, liver or kidney cancer.

The chain uses TRBV6-5 and TRBJ2-7, with D possibly TRBD1 on 7 matching bases. The length of the CDR3 is 15 residues. CDR1 and CDR2 (germline): MNHEY, SVGAGI. The V end was cut by 7 bases, the J end by 7 bases, with 23 bases between. CDR3: CASTNRDSRGGEQYF. The DNA of the CDR3 is TGTGCCAGCACCAATCGGGACAGCCGAGGAGGGGAGCAGTACTTC.

This rearrangement joins TRBV27 to TRBJ2-3; D unresolved. CDR1 and CDR2 from the germline V gene are MNHEY and SMNVEV (reference sequence). The CDR3 totals 11 residues. Deletions cut 8 bases from V and 6 bases from J, with 9 bases between. The CDR3, as DNA: TGTGCCAGCGCTACCTTGGATACGCAGTATTTT. The encoded protein is CASATLDTQYF.

The chain recombines TRBV19 with TRBJ1-2; TRBD1 might be the D (5 bases). Germline V gene lookup returns CDR1 LNHDA and CDR2 SQIVND (reference sequence). The V end was cut by 7 bases, the J end by 1 base, with 13 bases between. This CDR3 comprises 14 residues. Written as DNA, the CDR3 is TGTGCCAGTACCCGGGACCGCAATAACTATGGCTACACCTTC. As protein: CASTRDRNNYGYTF. The full variable domain, with the rest looked up from reference TRBV19 and TRBJ1-2, is DGGITQSPKYLFRKEGQNVTLSCEQNLNHDAMYWYRQDPGQGLRLIYYSQIVNDFQKGDIAEGYSVSREKKESFPLTVTSAQKNPTAFYLCASTRDRNNYGYTFGSGTRLTVV.

The chain is built from TRBV29-1 and TRBJ2-7, with TRBD2 matching 7 bases. CDR1 is SQVTM and CDR2 is ANQGSEA in the germline V gene. This CDR3 comprises 13 residues. With V trimmed by 3 bases and J by 5 bases, 7 bases remained unmatched. CDR3 in DNA: TGCAGCGTTGAGGGCGGGAGAGTCGACGAGCAGTACTTC. It encodes CSVEGGRVDEQYF.

This chain links TRBV10-2 with TRBJ1-3; D is uncertain. There are 16 residues in the CDR3. V dropped 3 bases and J dropped 1 base, with 13 bases sitting between them. Germline assignment: CDR1 WSHSY and CDR2 SAAADI. CDR3 protein: CASSDIRSSSGNTIYF. The CDR3 DNA follows: TGCGCCAGCAGTGATATCCGATCCTCTTCTGGAAACACCATATATTTT.

J is TRBJ2-7 and V is TRBV12-1; the table's D call, TRBD2, has no DNA check behind it. TRBV12-1 is flagged as a pseudogene. The CDR3 spans 20 residues. The CDR3 region has the DNA TGTGCCAGCAGCCCTGGGTGGACTAGCGGGAGGCCACACAGATCCTACGAGCAGTACTTC. This translates into CASSPGWTSGRPHRSYEQYF.

The rearrangement joins TRBV7-7 to TRBJ2-5, with 7 bases fitting TRBD2. The V and J ends lost 1 base and 3 bases, in that order; junction bases with no gene match: 5. The length of the CDR3 is 15 residues. Germline CDR1 reads SSHAT; CDR2 reads FNYEAQ (reference sequence). CDR3 sequence: CASSLGGRVEETQYF. In DNA, the CDR3 is TGTGCCAGCAGCTTAGGTGGGAGGGTCGAAGAGACCCAGTACTTC.

V and J are TRBV7-2 and TRBJ2-7, with D perhaps matching TRBD1 or TRBD2 (5 bases each). With 5 bases removed from V and 3 bases from J, the gap between germline ends came to 26 bases. In germline, CDR1 is SGHTA, CDR2 FQGNSA. The CDR3 is made up of 18 amino acids. The CDR3 spells CASSRWTGTSYRYYEQYF. The DNA of the CDR3 is TGTGCCAGCAGCCGTTGGACTGGGACCTCATATCGGTACTACGAGCAGTACTTC.

By share of the sample, this clone is medium-sized. The gene calls are TRBV27 and TRBJ2-2; possibly TRBD1 for D (6 bases). V lost 2 bases, J lost 6 bases, and 10 bases lay in between. Germline-derived CDR1 and CDR2 are MNHEY and SMNVEV (reference sequence). The CDR3 spans 14 residues. CDR3 DNA sequence: TGTGCCAGCAGTTTAACCGGACAGCCCGGGGAGCTGTTTTTT. This translates into CASSLTGQPGELFF.

The chain employs TRBV5-1 and TRBJ2-1, with TRBD2 matching over 13 bases. V shed 0 bases and J 1 base; nucleotides not matched to a gene: 7. Germline V gives CDR1 SGHRS, CDR2 YFSETQ. CDR3 size: 19 residues. The chain's CDR3 is CASSLAGLAGDPSYNEQFF. CDR3 DNA sequence: TGCGCCAGCAGCTTGGCCGGACTAGCGGGAGATCCTTCCTACAATGAGCAGTTCTTC.

The CDR3 is CASTLSSTDTQYF. In DNA, the CDR3 is TGTGCCAGCACACTATCCAGCACAGATACGCAGTATTTT. This chain connects TRBV6-1 to TRBJ2-3, with D uncertain. The germline V gene encodes CDR1 MNHNS and CDR2 SASEGT. There are 13 residues in the CDR3. The V and J ends lost 7 bases and 0 bases respectively, with 8 bases between them.